This TCR beta chain was profiled in a study of tumor-infiltrating lymphocytes in glioblastoma multiforme (dated by TCRdb to about 2017). Background for the entire study: To test whether intratumoral genomic heterogeneity fosters TIL diversity, the study jointly examined somatic mutations, TIL diversity and immune response activity. The research as a whole found: The authors noted that sorting T cells into functional subsets, which was not done in this study, would be a future improvement. Clone frequencies may be distorted by RNA-based TCR sequencing because unequal numbers of TCR transcripts are carried by T cells. Generalizability is limited because the TCR and somatic mutation analysis included only one glioblastoma patient.

TCRB libraries were constructed from RNA through three rounds of nested multiplex PCR following a modified ARM-PCR protocol with multiple V-beta primers and a C-beta primer. ProtoScript II Reverse Transcriptase and a C-beta primer were used to synthesize TCRB-specific cDNA from 0.4 to 0.6 ug total RNA. For the TCRB libraries, no unique molecular identifiers were described. In the third PCR, barcodes and adapters were added over 25 cycles using Deep VentR (exo-) polymerase, and bands of 250-500 bp were then gel purified. TCRB libraries were sequenced on an Illumina HiSeq 2500 with 250 bp paired-end reads. Regarding the original processing steps: The reads were cleaned with Trimmomatic, merged with FLASH and assigned V, D and J segments with MiGEC before being analyzed in VDJtools. VDJtools was used to calculate the Shannon-Wiener diversity index, which quantified repertoire diversity. The public reads were reanalyzed by TCRdb: fastp trimming at Q25, MiXCR alignment, in-frame beta chains only. Every CDR3 protein is listed once, alongside the most common genes and DNA of its rows. These V and J calls rely on TCRdb rather than the paper's analysis. In this sample the table shows under 35,000 distinct CDR3 sequences, around 55% of which occur a single time. Around 33% of the sample is held by the ten biggest clonotypes.

There are 14 amino acids in the CDR3, from cysteine to phenylalanine inclusive. Only CDR3 DNA remains: 42 bases, in frame from the first base. The germline V gene sets CDR1 to MNHEY and CDR2 to SVGAGI. Turning to this clonotype: Its antigen is not yet known. No qualities accompany the bases; no much larger clone lies one base away.

The AllPrep DNA/RNA mini kit was used to purify genomic DNA and total RNA at the same time from each of the ten or so tumor samples. All RNA had OD 260/280 ratios above 1.9 and RNA integrity numbers above 6.5. Sequencing was done on a sample of brain tumor tissue. The sequence was collected from a male donor with glioblastoma. Recombination connected TRBV6-5 to TRBJ2-5, with an unclear D gene assignment. The CDR3 corresponds to CVSSYSTQQETQYF. The DNA sequence follows: TGTGTTAGCAGTTACTCGACACAACAAGAGACCCAGTACTTC.